A single TCR beta chain is shown here with its context. The data are from a study of blood T cell repertoires in COVID-19. On the study more broadly: Acute and convalescent COVID-19 specimens originated in the United States, Italy and Spain.

The method was immunoSEQ multiplex PCR; TCRdb's version includes in-frame clones alone and lacks a portion of them. The table has about 33,000 clones, roughly nine tenths seen once. The germline V gene has CDR1 LGHNA and CDR2 YNFKEQ. Trimming stripped 1 base from V and 2 bases from J, with 8 bases between. The CDR3 has 14 amino acids. This TCR derives from a woman of 80 years or more with active or convalescent COVID-19. The chain couples TRBV4-2 to TRBJ1-1, with D possibly being TRBD1 (5 bases). The source material was peripheral blood. CDR3 nucleotide sequence: TGTGCCAGCAGCCAAGCCAGGGTAAACACTGAAGCTTTCTTT. Translating gives CASSQARVNTEAFF.